This TCR beta chain was documented in a study of siplizumab effects on memory and regulatory T cells. Findings of the study overall: Tregs that proliferated in siplizumab cultures did not have their suppressive function confirmed. Naive T cell populations appeared to exhibit greater diversity than memory cells and appeared to be major alloresponse contributors.

Deletions cut 2 bases from V and 7 bases from J, with 8 bases between. The CDR3 loop spans 12 amino acids. From germline, CDR1 is ENHRY and CDR2 SYGVKD. Clones were sequenced by immunoSEQ multiplex PCR, and TCRdb holds only the in-frame ones, with some missing. Among around 58,000 clones listed, 83% were seen once. Worth noting for this clone: The antigen remains undetermined.

The sequencing sample was made of memory CD4+ T cells sorted from blood. The receptor comes from a human donor in good health. The chain employs TRBV10-3 and TRBJ2-5; D not certain. The CDR3 is CAISEPPGTQYF. The CDR3 DNA reads as TGTGCCATCAGTGAGCCGCCGGGGACCCAGTACTTC.